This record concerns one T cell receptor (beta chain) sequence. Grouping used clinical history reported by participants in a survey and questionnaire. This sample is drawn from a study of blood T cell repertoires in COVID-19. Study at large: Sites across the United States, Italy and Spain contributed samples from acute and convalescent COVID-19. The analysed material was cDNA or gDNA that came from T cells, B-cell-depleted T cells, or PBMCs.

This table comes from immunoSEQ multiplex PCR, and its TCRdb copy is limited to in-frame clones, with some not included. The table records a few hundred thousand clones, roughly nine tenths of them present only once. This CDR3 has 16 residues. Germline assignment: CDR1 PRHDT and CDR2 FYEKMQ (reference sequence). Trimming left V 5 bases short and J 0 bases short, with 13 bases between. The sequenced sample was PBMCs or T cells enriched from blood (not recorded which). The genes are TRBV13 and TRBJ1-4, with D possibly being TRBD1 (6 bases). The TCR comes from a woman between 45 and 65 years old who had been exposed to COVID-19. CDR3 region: CASSPPGQPTNEKLFF. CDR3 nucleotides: TGTGCCAGCAGCCCCCCCGGACAGCCAACTAATGAAAAACTGTTTTTT.